This passage covers 14 T cell receptor beta chains from one sample sequenced in a study of blood T cell repertoires in COVID-19. This table comes from immunoSEQ multiplex PCR, and its TCRdb copy is limited to in-frame clones, with some not included. The sample consists of fewer than 350,000 clones, 75% to 90% of them appearing once. The specimen sequenced was peripheral blood. The origin of the receptors is a woman aged 70 to 79 with COVID-19, enrolled during active disease.

The sample holds a few counts of this clone. This sequence joins TRBV3-1 (or the pseudogene TRBV3-2) and TRBJ1-1; perhaps TRBD1 as D (6 bases). The V gene lost 4 bases and the J gene lost 0 bases, with 9 bases spanning the gap. Germline V gives CDR1 LGHDT, CDR2 YNNKEL (reference sequence). This CDR3 has 14 residues. The CDR3 here is CASSPTGLNTEAFF. CDR3 in DNA: TGTGCCAGCAGCCCGACAGGATTGAACACTGAAGCTTTCTTT.

The J gene is TRBJ2-3, the V gene TRBV5-6; D may be TRBD1 (5 bases). Between the trimmed V and J ends, which lost 1 base and 0 bases, there was a span of 12 bases. The CDR3 runs 16 residues. Germline values: CDR1 SGHDT, CDR2 YYEEEE. CDR3 in DNA: TGTGCCAGCAGCTTGTGGGGCGTTAGTAGCACAGATACGCAGTATTTT. This sequence encodes CASSLWGVSSTDTQYF.

The J gene is TRBJ1-5, the V gene TRBV24-1, with 7 bases that match TRBD1. Trimming at V came to 2 bases and at J to 4 bases, leaving 7 bases not matched to a gene. CDR1 is KGHDR and CDR2 is SFDVKD in the germline V gene. The CDR3 is made up of 16 amino acids. The CDR3 region is CATSDSRQGRNQPQHF. The DNA for the CDR3 is TGTGCCACCAGTGATTCCCGACAGGGAAGAAATCAGCCCCAGCATTTT.

V is TRBV5-1 and J is TRBJ1-1; D remains unclear. The V gene lost 0 bases and the J gene lost 11 bases, with 17 bases spanning the gap. The CDR3 sequence is 14 residues long. Germline assignment: CDR1 SGHRS and CDR2 YFSETQ. CDR3 loop: CASSLASTLTSAFF. CDR3 nucleotide sequence: TGCGCCAGCAGCTTGGCTTCGACTTTGACCTCGGCTTTCTTT. The full variable domain, completed using reference TRBV5-1 and TRBJ1-1, is KAGVTQTPRYLIKTRGQQVTLSCSPISGHRSVSWYQQTPGQGLQFLFEYFSETQRNKGNFPGRFSGRQFSNSRSEMNVSTLELGDSALYLCASSLASTLTSAFFGQGTRLTVV.

This rearrangement joins TRBV2 to TRBJ2-7, with 7 positions matching TRBD1. This CDR3 spans 14 amino acids. Germline trimming cut 4 bases from V and 5 bases from J; bases unmatched to any gene: 8. From germline, CDR1 is SNHLY and CDR2 FYNNEI. CDR3 DNA: TGTGCCAGCAGTGTTCGGCAGGGGGTTAACGAGCAGTACTTC. Amino acid sequence: CASSVRQGVNEQYF. Filled out from reference TRBV2 and TRBJ2-7, the complete variable domain reads EPEVTQTPSHQVTQMGQEVILRCVPISNHLYFYWYRQILGQKVEFLVSFYNNEISEKSEIFDDQFSVERPDGSNFTLKIRSTKLEDSAMYFCASSVRQGVNEQYFGPGTRLTVT.

The rearrangement joins TRBV6-5 to TRBJ1-1; 11 positions agree with TRBD1. V was pared by 6 bases and J by 3 bases, with 3 bases of the junction left unmatched. CDR1 MNHEY and CDR2 SVGAGI come from the germline V gene. This CDR3 spans 14 amino acids. The CDR3 spells CASRGQGGDTEAFF. CDR3 DNA: TGTGCCAGCAGGGGACAGGGGGGGGACACTGAAGCTTTCTTT.

This sequence joins TRBV19 and TRBJ1-2, with D possibly matching TRBD1 (6 bases). V shed 7 bases and J shed 4 bases, with 13 bases lying between them. Germline assignment: CDR1 LNHDA and CDR2 SQIVND (reference sequence). This CDR3 is built from 13 residues. Here the CDR3 DNA reads TGTGCCAGTATAGACAGGAGTGGCTATGGCTACACCTTC. Encoded protein: CASIDRSGYGYTF.

V and J are TRBV19 and TRBJ2-3; D perhaps matches TRBD2 (7 bases). With 4 bases removed from V and 3 bases from J, the gap between germline ends came to 26 bases. Germline V lookup: CDR1 LNHDA, CDR2 SQIVND (reference sequence). This CDR3 spans 19 amino acids. This chain's CDR3 is CASSTETKLMGGATDTQYF. In DNA, the CDR3 is TGTGCCAGTAGTACAGAAACGAAGCTGATGGGGGGGGCGACAGATACGCAGTATTTT.

The chain is built from TRBV3-1 (or the pseudogene TRBV3-2) and TRBJ2-1, with D possibly being TRBD1 (7 bases). V lost 4 bases and J 9 bases, leaving 19 bases between the germline ends. Germline V lookup: CDR1 LGHDT, CDR2 YNNKEL (reference sequence). The CDR3 runs 15 residues. The CDR3 reads CASSPAGGMPGEQFF. The CDR3, as DNA: TGTGCCAGCAGCCCGGCAGGGGGGATGCCCGGTGAGCAGTTCTTC.

On this clone: The junction and the germline gene differ at one end; a read error may be behind it. This chain connects TRBV20-1 to TRBJ1-1, with D uncertain. CDR1 and CDR2 from the germline V gene are DFQATT and SNEGSKA (reference sequence). This CDR3 has 10 residues. The CDR3 protein is CSAIAAQAFF. Written as DNA, the CDR3 is TGCAGCGCTATTGCGGCTCAAGCTTTCTTT.

The chain uses TRBV30 and TRBJ2-3; 8 nucleotides match TRBD2. The length of the CDR3 is 14 residues. The germline V gene encodes CDR1 GTSNPN and CDR2 SVGIG (reference sequence). The V gene end was trimmed by 2 bases and the J gene end by 5 bases; junction bases not matched to a gene: 6. CDR3 sequence reads: CAWSQSGGGDTQYF. CDR3 DNA: TGTGCCTGGAGTCAGAGCGGGGGAGGAGATACGCAGTATTTT. The full variable domain, in which reference TRBV30 and TRBJ2-3 provide the parts outside the CDR3, is SQTIHQWPATLVQPVGSPLSLECTVEGTSNPNLYWYRQAAGRGLQLLFYSVGIGQISSEVPQNLSASRPQDRQFILSSKKLLLSDSGFYLCAWSQSGGGDTQYFGPGTRLTVL.

CDR3 protein: CAWRRWDTFRGNSPLHF. In DNA, the CDR3 is TGTGCCTGGAGACGGTGGGACACCTTTAGGGGAAATTCACCCCTCCACTTT. The chain combines TRBV30 with TRBJ1-6; D is possibly TRBD1 (6 bases). The V gene lost 3 bases and the J gene lost 7 bases, with 22 bases spanning the gap. Per the germline V gene, CDR1 is GTSNPN and CDR2 is SVGIG (reference sequence). The CDR3 is 17 residues long.

This chain uses TRBV7-9 with TRBJ2-3; D is possibly TRBD2 (5 bases). This CDR3 spans 17 amino acids. Germline loops: CDR1 SEHNR, CDR2 FQNEAQ (reference sequence). V lost 10 bases, J lost 0 bases, and 23 bases lay in between. CDR3 DNA sequence: TGTGCCACCCGGGGAGCCAGCCAAGCTACTAGCACAGATACGCAGTATTTT. Its protein product is CATRGASQATSTDTQYF.

This chain links TRBV27 with TRBJ2-3; D remains unclear. This CDR3 is 15 amino acids long. Germline V gives CDR1 MNHEY, CDR2 SMNVEV (reference sequence). V dropped 3 bases and J dropped 0 bases, with 10 bases sitting between them. CDR3 sequence reads: CASSLWQDSTDTQYF. CDR3 sequence (DNA): TGTGCCAGCAGTTTGTGGCAGGATAGCACAGATACGCAGTATTTT.